The clone carrying this TCR beta chain came up a few times. Primers for the PCR totalled 60 Vbeta and 13 Jbeta. The protocol was immunoSEQ multiplex PCR, while the TCRdb copy is restricted to in-frame clones and leaves out a portion. The repertoire holds about 85,000 clones, just over 65% seen once, with approximately 2.1% in the top ten. This specimen belongs to a study of cytomegalovirus exposure and HLA in healthy donors. The CDR3 covers 17 residues. CDR1 is SEHNR and CDR2 is FQNEAQ in the germline V gene (reference sequence). With 6 bases clipped from V and 5 bases from J, the junction kept 14 bases outside the gene matches.

The sequence was obtained from a young man in good health and CMV-seronegative. The source material was PBMCs. V and J are TRBV7-9 and TRBJ2-1; 9 bases fit TRBD1. The CDR3 region is CASSFTGGSITDNEQFF. As DNA, the CDR3 is TGTGCCAGCAGTTTCACAGGGGGCTCAATAACCGACAATGAGCAGTTCTTC.